The present entry profiles one T cell receptor beta chain with its context. Its target is not known. The sample originates from a study of cytomegalovirus exposure and HLA in healthy donors. PCR amplification relied on 60 Vbeta primers (plus 13 Jbeta primers). Profiling relied on immunoSEQ multiplex PCR, and the TCRdb table lists in-frame clones only, not all of them. The sample includes 130,000 or so clones, 80% to 90% of them seen just once. The CDR3 loop spans 15 amino acids. Per the germline V gene, CDR1 is SGHRS and CDR2 is YFSETQ. V trimming: 0 bases; J trimming: 7 bases; junction bases outside the gene matches: 4. General observations from the study: TRBV6-2, TRBV6-3 and some other V segments were unresolvable in 87-base-pair reads. The classifier, whose performance was assessed in both the original and validation cohorts, reportedly diagnosed cytomegalovirus status with high specificity and sensitivity.

The sequenced sample consisted of PBMCs. This sequence joins TRBV5-1 and TRBJ1-5; 10 bases match TRBD1. This clonotype was obtained from a man aged 40-49 years in good health and CMV-seronegative. CDR3 DNA: TGCGCCAGCAGCTTGGGACAGGGGGCGAACCAGCCCCAGCATTTT. Its protein product is CASSLGQGANQPQHF.